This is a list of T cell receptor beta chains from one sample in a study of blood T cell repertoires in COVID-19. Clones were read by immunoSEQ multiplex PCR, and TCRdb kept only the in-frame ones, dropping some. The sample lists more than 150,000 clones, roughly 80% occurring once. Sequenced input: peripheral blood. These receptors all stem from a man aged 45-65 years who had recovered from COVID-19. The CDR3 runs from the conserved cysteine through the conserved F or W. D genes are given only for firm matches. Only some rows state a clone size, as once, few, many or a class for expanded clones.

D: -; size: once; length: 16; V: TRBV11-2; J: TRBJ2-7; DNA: TGTGCCAGCAGCTTAACAACAGGGCCCGCTTCCTACGAGCAGTACTTC; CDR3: CASSLTTGPASYEQYF
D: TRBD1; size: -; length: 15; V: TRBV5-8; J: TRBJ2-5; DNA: TGTGCCAGCAGCTTGGGACAGGGGGTCGGAGAGACCCAGTACTTC; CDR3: CASSLGQGVGETQYF
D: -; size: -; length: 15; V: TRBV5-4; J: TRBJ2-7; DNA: TGTGCCAGCAGATCAATTGAGACGGGGGCCTACGAGCAGTACTTC; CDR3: CASRSIETGAYEQYF
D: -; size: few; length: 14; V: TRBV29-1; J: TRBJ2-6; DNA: TGCAGCGTCAGGAGGGGTTCTGGGGCCAACGTCCTGACTTTC; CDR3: CSVRRGSGANVLTF
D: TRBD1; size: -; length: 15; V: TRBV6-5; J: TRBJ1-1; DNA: TGTGCCAGTTTGCGACAGGGCTGGGGGAACACTGAAGCTTTCTTT; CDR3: CASLRQGWGNTEAFF
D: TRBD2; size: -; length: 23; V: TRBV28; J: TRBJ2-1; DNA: TGTGCCAGCAGTTTTATAAAACAGGGTCTTGGACAGCTAGCGGGAGGGCCGCGCAATGAGCAGTTCTTC; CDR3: CASSFIKQGLGQLAGGPRNEQFF
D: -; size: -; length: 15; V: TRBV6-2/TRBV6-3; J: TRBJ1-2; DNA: TGTGCCAGCAGTTATTTGGGGCGGGAATCCGATGGCTACACCTTC; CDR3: CASSYLGRESDGYTF
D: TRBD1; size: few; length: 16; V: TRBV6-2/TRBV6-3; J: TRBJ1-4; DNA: TGTGCCAGCAGCTTCATCACGTCGGGACAGGGTCAAAAACTGTTTTTT; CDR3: CASSFITSGQGQKLFF
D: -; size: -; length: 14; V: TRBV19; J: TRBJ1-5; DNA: TGTGCCAGTAGTATCTCTTCGGGCAATCAGCCCCAGCATTTT; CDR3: CASSISSGNQPQHF
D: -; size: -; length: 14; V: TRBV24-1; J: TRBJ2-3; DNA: TGTGCCACCAGTTCGCGGGGTAGCACAGATACGCAGTATTTT; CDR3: CATSSRGSTDTQYF
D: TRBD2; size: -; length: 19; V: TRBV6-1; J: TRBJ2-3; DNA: TGTGCCAGCAGTGTTCACCCCCTACTAGCGGGAGTGAAAACAGATACGCAGTATTTT; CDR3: CASSVHPLLAGVKTDTQYF
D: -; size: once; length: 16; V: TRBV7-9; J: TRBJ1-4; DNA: TGTGCCAGCAGCCCGCGTGGACAGTCAACTAATGAAAAACTGTTTTTT; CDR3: CASSPRGQSTNEKLFF
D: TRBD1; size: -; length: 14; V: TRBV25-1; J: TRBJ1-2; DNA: TGTGCCAGCAGTGGATTAGGACAGGGTAGTAGCTACACCTTC; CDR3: CASSGLGQGSSYTF
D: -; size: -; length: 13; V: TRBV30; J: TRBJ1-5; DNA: TGTGCCTGGAGCGGGACTTGGGAGCAGCCCCAGCATTTT; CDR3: CAWSGTWEQPQHF
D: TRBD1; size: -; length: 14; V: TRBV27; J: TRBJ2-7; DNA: TGTGCCAGCAGTACGGGGACAGGGGTCTACGAGCAGTACTTC; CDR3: CASSTGTGVYEQYF